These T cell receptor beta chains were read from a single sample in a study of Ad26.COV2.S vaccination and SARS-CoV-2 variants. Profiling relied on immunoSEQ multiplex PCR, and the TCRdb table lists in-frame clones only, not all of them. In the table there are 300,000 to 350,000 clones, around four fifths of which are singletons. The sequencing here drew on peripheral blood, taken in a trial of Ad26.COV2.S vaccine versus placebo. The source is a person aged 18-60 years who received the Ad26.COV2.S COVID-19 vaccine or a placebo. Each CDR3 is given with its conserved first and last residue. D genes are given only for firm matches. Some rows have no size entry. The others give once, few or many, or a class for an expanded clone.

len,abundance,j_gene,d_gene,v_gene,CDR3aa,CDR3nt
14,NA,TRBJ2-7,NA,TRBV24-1,CATSDPKAGSEQYF,TGTGCCACCAGTGATCCTAAAGCCGGGTCCGAGCAGTACTTC
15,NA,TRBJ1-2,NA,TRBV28,CASSSRNRGGYGYTF,TGTGCCAGCAGTTCCCGTAATCGAGGAGGCTATGGCTACACCTTC
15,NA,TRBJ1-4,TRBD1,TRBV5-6,CASSSSGTVNEKLFF,TGTGCCAGCAGCTCGTCCGGGACAGTAAATGAAAAACTGTTTTTT
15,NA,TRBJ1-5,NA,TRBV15,CATSIARRLDQPQHF,TGTGCCACCAGCATAGCCAGGAGGCTTGACCAGCCCCAGCATTTT
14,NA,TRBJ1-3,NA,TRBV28,CASSFSGAGNTIYF,TGTGCCAGCAGTTTCTCAGGGGCTGGAAACACCATATATTTT
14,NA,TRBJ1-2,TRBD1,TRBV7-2,CASGHGTGLYGYTF,TGTGCCAGCGGACACGGGACAGGACTCTATGGCTACACCTTC
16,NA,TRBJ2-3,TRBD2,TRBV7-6,CASSLGLAEFTDTQYF,TGTGCCAGCAGCTTAGGACTAGCGGAATTCACAGATACGCAGTATTTT
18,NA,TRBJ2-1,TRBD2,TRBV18,CASSPKVAGGHRDNEQFF,TGTGCCAGCTCACCGAAGGTAGCGGGGGGGCATCGCGACAATGAGCAGTTCTTC
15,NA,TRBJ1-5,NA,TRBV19,CASSIATDSNQPQHF,TGTGCCAGTAGTATAGCGACAGATAGCAATCAGCCCCAGCATTTT
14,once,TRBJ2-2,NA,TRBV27,CASSLNRGTGELFF,TGTGCCAGCAGTTTAAATCGGGGAACCGGGGAGCTGTTTTTT
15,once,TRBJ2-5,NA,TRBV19,CASSFIVGDQETQYF,TGTGCCAGTAGTTTCATAGTGGGGGACCAAGAGACCCAGTACTTC
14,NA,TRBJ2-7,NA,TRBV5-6,CASSLGVSSYEQYF,TGTGCCAGCAGCTTGGGGGTAAGCTCCTACGAGCAGTACTTC
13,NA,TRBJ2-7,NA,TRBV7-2,CASSTGPSYEQYF,TGTGCCAGCAGCACAGGACCGAGCTACGAGCAGTACTTC
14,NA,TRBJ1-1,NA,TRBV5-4,CATTEGWMNTEAFF,TGTGCCACCACCGAGGGATGGATGAACACTGAAGCTTTCTTT
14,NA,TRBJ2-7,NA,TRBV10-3,CAISDRGDSYEQYF,TGTGCCATCAGTGATAGGGGGGATTCCTACGAGCAGTACTTC
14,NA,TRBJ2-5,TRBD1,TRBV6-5,CASSYGQGQETQYF,TGTGCCAGCAGTTATGGACAGGGTCAAGAGACCCAGTACTTC
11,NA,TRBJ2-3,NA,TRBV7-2,CAGRVGDTQYF,TGTGCCGGACGGGTGGGAGATACGCAGTATTTT
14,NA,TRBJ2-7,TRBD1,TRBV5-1,CASSRTGGSYEQYF,TGCGCCAGCAGCCGTACAGGGGGCTCCTACGAGCAGTACTTC
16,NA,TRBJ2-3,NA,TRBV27,CASSPRLVGSTDTQYF,TGTGCCAGCAGTCCAAGACTGGTCGGTAGCACAGATACGCAGTATTTT
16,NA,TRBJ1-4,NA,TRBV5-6,CASSLSLTEPGEKLFF,TGTGCCAGCAGCTTGTCCTTGACCGAGCCCGGTGAAAAACTGTTTTTT
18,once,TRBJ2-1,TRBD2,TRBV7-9,CASSLVTSGGRSYNEQFF,TGTGCCAGCAGCTTAGTTACTAGCGGGGGGCGCTCCTACAATGAGCAGTTCTTC
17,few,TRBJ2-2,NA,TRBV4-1,CASSLLGVKVPTGELFF,TGCGCCAGCAGCCTTCTCGGGGTAAAGGTCCCGACCGGGGAGCTGTTTTTT
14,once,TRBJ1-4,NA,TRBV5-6,CASSFVSREEKLFF,TGTGCCAGCAGCTTTGTCAGCCGAGAGGAAAAACTGTTTTTT
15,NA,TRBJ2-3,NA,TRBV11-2,CASSLRGGALDTQYF,TGTGCCAGCAGCTTAAGAGGGGGGGCCTTAGATACGCAGTATTTT
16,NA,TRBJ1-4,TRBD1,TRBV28,CASSLFGQGASEKLFF,TGTGCCAGCAGTTTATTCGGACAGGGGGCGAGTGAAAAACTGTTTTTT
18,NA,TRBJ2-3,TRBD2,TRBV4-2,CASSQDEPSGGTTDTQYF,TGTGCCAGCAGCCAAGACGAGCCCTCCGGGGGGACGACAGATACGCAGTATTTT
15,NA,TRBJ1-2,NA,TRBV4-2,CASSALAGPISGYTF,TGTGCCAGCAGCGCCCTAGCAGGCCCAATTAGTGGCTACACCTTC
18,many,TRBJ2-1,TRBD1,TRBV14,CASSQDLDRDRGNNEQFF,TGTGCCAGCAGCCAAGATTTGGACCGGGACAGGGGTAACAATGAGCAGTTCTTC
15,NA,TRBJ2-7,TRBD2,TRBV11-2,CASSLGVAGVYEQYF,TGTGCCAGCAGCTTAGGGGTAGCGGGGGTCTACGAGCAGTACTTC
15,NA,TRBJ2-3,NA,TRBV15,CATSLEDGVVDTQYF,TGTGCCACCAGCCTCGAGGATGGCGTGGTCGATACGCAGTATTTT
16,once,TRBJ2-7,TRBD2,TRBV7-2,CASSWTSGGSAYEQYF,TGTGCCAGCAGTTGGACTAGCGGGGGGTCCGCTTACGAGCAGTACTTC
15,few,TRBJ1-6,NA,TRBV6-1,CASSEFLGKYSPLHF,TGTGCCAGCAGTGAATTTTTGGGGAAGTACTCACCCCTCCACTTT
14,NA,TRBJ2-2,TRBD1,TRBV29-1,CSVGTGGITGELFF,TGCAGCGTCGGGACAGGGGGCATCACCGGGGAGCTGTTTTTT
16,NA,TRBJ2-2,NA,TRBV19,CASSILTGANTGELFF,TGTGCCAGTAGTATACTAACAGGCGCGAACACCGGGGAGCTGTTTTTT
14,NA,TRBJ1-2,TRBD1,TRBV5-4,CASSRTGSPYGYTF,TGTGCCAGCAGCAGGACAGGGAGCCCTTATGGCTACACCTTC
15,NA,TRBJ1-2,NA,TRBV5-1,CASSPDDLANYGYTF,TGCGCCAGCAGTCCCGACGACTTAGCTAACTATGGCTACACCTTC
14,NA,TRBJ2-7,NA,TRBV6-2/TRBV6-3,CASSYSSGAYEQYF,TGTGCCAGCAGTTACTCTTCTGGGGCCTACGAGCAGTACTTC